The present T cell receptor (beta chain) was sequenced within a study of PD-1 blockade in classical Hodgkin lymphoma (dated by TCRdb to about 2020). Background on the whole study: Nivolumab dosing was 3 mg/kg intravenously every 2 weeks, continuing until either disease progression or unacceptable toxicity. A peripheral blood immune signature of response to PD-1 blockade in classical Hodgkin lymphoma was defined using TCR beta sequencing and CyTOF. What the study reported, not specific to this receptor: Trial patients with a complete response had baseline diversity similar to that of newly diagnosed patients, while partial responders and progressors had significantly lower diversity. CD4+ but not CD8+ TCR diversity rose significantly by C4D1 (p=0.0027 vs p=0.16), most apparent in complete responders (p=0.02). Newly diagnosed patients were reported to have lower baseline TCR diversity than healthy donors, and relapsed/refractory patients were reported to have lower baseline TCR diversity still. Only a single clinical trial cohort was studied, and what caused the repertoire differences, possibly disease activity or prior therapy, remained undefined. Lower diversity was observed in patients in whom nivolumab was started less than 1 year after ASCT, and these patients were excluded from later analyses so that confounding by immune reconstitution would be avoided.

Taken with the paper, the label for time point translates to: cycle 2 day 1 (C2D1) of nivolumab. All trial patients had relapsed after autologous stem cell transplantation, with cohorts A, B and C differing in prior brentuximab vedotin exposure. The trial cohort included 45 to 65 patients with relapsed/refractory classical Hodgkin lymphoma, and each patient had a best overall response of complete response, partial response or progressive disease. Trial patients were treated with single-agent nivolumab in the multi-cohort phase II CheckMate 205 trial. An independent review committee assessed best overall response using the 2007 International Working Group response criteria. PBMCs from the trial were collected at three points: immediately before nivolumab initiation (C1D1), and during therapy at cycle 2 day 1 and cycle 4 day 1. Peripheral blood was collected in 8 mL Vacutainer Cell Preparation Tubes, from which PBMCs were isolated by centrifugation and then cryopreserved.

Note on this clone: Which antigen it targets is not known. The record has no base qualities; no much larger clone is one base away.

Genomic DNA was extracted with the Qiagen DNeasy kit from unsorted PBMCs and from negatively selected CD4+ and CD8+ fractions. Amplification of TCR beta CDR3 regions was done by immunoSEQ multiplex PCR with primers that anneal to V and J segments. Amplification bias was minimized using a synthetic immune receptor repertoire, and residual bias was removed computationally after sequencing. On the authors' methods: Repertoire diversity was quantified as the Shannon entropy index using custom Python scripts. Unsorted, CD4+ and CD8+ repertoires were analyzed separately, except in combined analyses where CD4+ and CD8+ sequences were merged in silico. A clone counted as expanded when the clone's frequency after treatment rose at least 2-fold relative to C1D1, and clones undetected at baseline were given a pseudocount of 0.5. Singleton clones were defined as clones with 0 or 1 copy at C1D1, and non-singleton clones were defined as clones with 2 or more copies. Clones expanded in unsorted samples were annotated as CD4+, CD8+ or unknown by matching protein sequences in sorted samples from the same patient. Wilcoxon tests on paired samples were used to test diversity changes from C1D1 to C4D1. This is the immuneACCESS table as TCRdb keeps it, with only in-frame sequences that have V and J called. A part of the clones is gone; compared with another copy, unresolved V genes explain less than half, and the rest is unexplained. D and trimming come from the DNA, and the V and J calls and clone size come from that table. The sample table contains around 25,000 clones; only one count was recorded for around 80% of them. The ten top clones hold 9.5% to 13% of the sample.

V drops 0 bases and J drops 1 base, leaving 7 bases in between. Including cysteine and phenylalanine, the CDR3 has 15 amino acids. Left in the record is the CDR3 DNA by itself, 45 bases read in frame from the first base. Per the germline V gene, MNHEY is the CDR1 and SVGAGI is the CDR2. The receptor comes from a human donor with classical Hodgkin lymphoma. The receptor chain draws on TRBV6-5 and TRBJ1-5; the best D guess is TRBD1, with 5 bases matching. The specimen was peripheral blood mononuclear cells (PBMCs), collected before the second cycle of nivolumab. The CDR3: CASSYSSGSNQPQHF. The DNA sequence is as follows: TGTGCCAGCAGTTACTCGTCAGGGAGCAATCAGCCCCAGCATTTT.